The 30 T cell receptor beta chains given below trace back to one sample, sequenced in a study of blood T cell repertoires in COVID-19. TCRdb's copy holds only in-frame clones and misses some; the assay was immunoSEQ multiplex PCR. The sample has fewer than 300,000 clones, less than 90% seen once. Sequencing was performed on peripheral blood. Receptor source: a man aged 55 to 70 who had recovered from COVID-19.

This clone showed up just once. The rearrangement links TRBV27 to TRBJ1-4; maybe TRBD1 (6 bases). The CDR3 contains 14 residues. V lost 5 bases, J lost 4 bases, and 11 bases lay in between. The germline CDR1 and CDR2 sequences are MNHEY and SMNVEV (reference sequence). CDR3 sequence (DNA): TGTGCCAGCAGTCAAGACAGGATTAATGAAAAACTGTTTTTT. As protein: CASSQDRINEKLFF.

The V gene is TRBV27, the J gene TRBJ2-3; 9 bases are shared with TRBD2. V lost 4 bases and J lost 2; bases outside the gene matches: 7. The CDR3 is made up of 16 amino acids. Germline lookup yields CDR1 MNHEY and CDR2 SMNVEV (reference sequence). In nucleotides, the CDR3 is TGTGCCAGCAGTTCAAATCCGGGACTAGCCACAGATACGCAGTATTTT. It is translated as CASSSNPGLATDTQYF.

This sequence joins TRBV24-1 and TRBJ1-2, with 10 bases aligning to TRBD1. This CDR3 has 13 residues. The J segment lost 7 bases and the V segment lost 7 bases, leaving 5 bases of the junction unmatched. Germline V lookup: CDR1 KGHDR, CDR2 SFDVKD. This chain's CDR3 is CATSNRQGAGYTF. The CDR3 DNA follows: TGTGCCACCAGCAATCGACAGGGGGCTGGCTACACCTTC.

This chain uses TRBV13 with TRBJ1-5; D remains unclear. V was clipped by 2 bases and J by 6 bases, with 14 bases between them. This CDR3 has 15 amino acids. The germline gives CDR1 PRHDT, CDR2 FYEKMQ (reference sequence). In DNA, the CDR3 is TGTGCCAGCAGCTTACGGGGAGGGAGTGGTCAGCCCCAGCATTTT. Amino acid sequence: CASSLRGGSGQPQHF.

This rearrangement joins TRBV5-6 to TRBJ1-1; unclear D gene. The length of the CDR3 is 15 residues. Germline CDR1 and CDR2: SGHDT and YYEEEE. Trimming stripped 5 bases from V and 1 base from J, with 15 bases between. This CDR3 is CASSPLTRPNTEAFF. The CDR3 DNA is TGTGCCAGCAGTCCTCTCACTAGACCGAACACTGAAGCTTTCTTT.

The chain joins TRBV9 to TRBJ1-5; D is ambiguous. The CDR3 totals 14 residues. Trimming cost V 4 bases and J 1 base, with 9 bases left between them. Germline lookup yields CDR1 SGDLS and CDR2 YYNGEE. The chain's CDR3 is CASSPPGSNQPQHF. CDR3 coding DNA: TGTGCCAGCAGCCCCCCGGGGAGCAATCAGCCCCAGCATTTT. Based on the CDR3 plus reference TRBV9 and TRBJ1-5, the full variable domain is DSGVTQTPKHLITATGQRVTLRCSPRSGDLSVYWYQQSLDQGLQFLIQYYNGEERAKGNILERFSAQQFPDLHSELNLSSLELGDSALYFCASSPPGSNQPQHFGDGTRLSIL.

The chain uses TRBV9 and TRBJ2-7; 7 bases are a match to TRBD1. Germline CDR1 SGDLS, CDR2 YYNGEE. The CDR3 totals 14 residues. J lost 2 bases, V lost 2 bases, and 4 bases had no gene match. The CDR3 nucleotides read TGTGCCAGCAGCGTGACAGGGCGAACCTACGAGCAGTACTTC. This gives the protein CASSVTGRTYEQYF.

With regard to this clone: The sample has other DNA sequences that encode this CDR3 too. The gene calls are TRBV7-6 and TRBJ2-3; 12 bases are shared with TRBD2. Germline V lookup: CDR1 SGHVS, CDR2 FNYEAQ. The V gene end was trimmed by 5 bases and the J gene end by 1 base; junction bases not matched to a gene: 4. This CDR3 comprises 16 residues. The DNA of the CDR3 is TGTGCCAGCAGCCACAGACTAGCGGGGGGCACAGATACGCAGTATTTT. Its protein is CASSHRLAGGTDTQYF.

For the CDR3, the DNA is TGCGCCAGCAGCCGGCAGGATGAAGCTTTCTTT. It is translated as CASSRQDEAFF. The chain recombines TRBV4-1 with TRBJ1-1, with unresolved D. The V gene's germline CDR1 is MGHRA and CDR2 YSYEKL. The germline V and J ends were trimmed by 4 bases and 7 bases, with 7 bases remaining between them. The CDR3 is made up of 11 amino acids.

V usage is TRBV20-1 and J usage is TRBJ1-4; no firm D call. Trimming removed 6 bases from V and 4 bases from J, with 6 bases in between. Germline V gene lookup returns CDR1 DFQATT and CDR2 SNEGSKA (reference sequence). This CDR3 comprises 11 residues. DNA for the CDR3: TGCAGTGCCCGTAATAATGAAAAACTGTTTTTT. Encoded protein: CSARNNEKLFF.

This chain links TRBV6-2 or TRBV6-3 with TRBJ2-4; TRBD1 matches 8 bases. The CDR3 consists of 16 residues. J lost 8 bases, V lost 3 bases, and 12 bases had no gene match. Germline-derived CDR1 and CDR2 are MNHEY and SVGEGT. The CDR3 nucleotides read TGTGCCAGCAGTTATATGAGGACAGGGAAGGTAGACATTCAGTACTTC. This translates into CASSYMRTGKVDIQYF.

In this sample, this clone turned up once. The chain carries TRBV10-3 and TRBJ1-5, with 10 bases identical to TRBD1. CDR1 is ENHRY and CDR2 is SYGVKD in the germline V gene. The V gene end was trimmed by 8 bases and the J gene end by 3 bases; junction bases not matched to a gene: 13. The CDR3 totals 17 residues. In DNA form, the CDR3 reads TGTGCCATCGCGGACCGGATAGGGACAGGGGACAATCAGCCCCAGCATTTT. It yields the protein CAIADRIGTGDNQPQHF.

The chain has TRBV9 and TRBJ2-5, with 12 bases identical to TRBD2. CDR1 is SGDLS, CDR2 YYNGEE, per germline. The CDR3 contains 20 residues. Trimming removed 4 bases from V and 3 bases from J; junction bases left unmatched: 19. The CDR3 protein is CASSPRGASGGAGIEETQYF. The CDR3 nucleotides read TGTGCCAGCAGCCCGAGAGGGGCTAGCGGGGGGGCCGGGATAGAAGAGACCCAGTACTTC.

The chain combines TRBV18 with TRBJ2-2; tentatively, D is TRBD2 (5 bases). Trimming pared 0 bases from V and 5 bases from J, leaving 13 bases between. Germline CDR1 and CDR2: KGHSH and LQKENI. This CDR3 has 16 residues. The CDR3 loop reads CASSPPEQTGTGELFF. CDR3 sequence (DNA): TGTGCCAGCTCACCACCGGAGCAAACGGGGACCGGGGAGCTGTTTTTT.

V usage is TRBV4-1 and J usage is TRBJ1-2; no clear D. Germline assignment: CDR1 MGHRA and CDR2 YSYEKL. This CDR3 spans 12 amino acids. The ends were cut back, 1 base at V and 5 bases at J, with 5 bases in the middle. The CDR3 sequence: CASSQVSYGYTF. As DNA, the CDR3 is TGCGCCAGCAGCCAAGTCAGTTATGGCTACACCTTC.

The J gene is TRBJ1-5, the V gene TRBV5-1; 9 bases fit TRBD1. The CDR3 spans 15 residues. The germline gives CDR1 SGHRS, CDR2 YFSETQ. The V gene end was trimmed by 0 bases and the J gene end by 6 bases; junction bases not matched to a gene: 4. The CDR3 coding sequence is TGCGCCAGCAGCTTGGTAACAGGGGGCGGTCAGCCCCAGCATTTT. As protein: CASSLVTGGGQPQHF.

The V call is TRBV5-1, the J call TRBJ2-2; 8 positions agree with TRBD1. This CDR3 has 16 amino acids. V was pared by 3 bases and J by 1 base, with 5 bases of the junction left unmatched. The germline V gene has CDR1 SGHRS and CDR2 YFSETQ. The CDR3 region has the DNA TGCGCCAGCAGCTCCCCCGGGACAGGGAACACCGGGGAGCTGTTTTTT. Translated, it gives CASSSPGTGNTGELFF.

For the CDR3, the DNA is TGTGCCAGCAGCGCGGGTGGGGCCCTAGGCGAGCAGTACTTC. This codes for CASSAGGALGEQYF. The chain recombines TRBV9 with TRBJ2-7, with D perhaps TRBD1 (5 bases). This CDR3 spans 14 amino acids. Per the germline V gene, CDR1 is SGDLS and CDR2 is YYNGEE. Trimming took off 3 bases at V and 6 bases at J, with 16 bases between the two ends.

The chain joins TRBV9 to TRBJ1-1; D ambiguous. This CDR3 contains 18 residues. CDR1 and CDR2 from the germline V gene are SGDLS and YYNGEE. V lost 3 bases and J 1 base, leaving 22 bases between the germline ends. Written as DNA, the CDR3 is TGTGCCAGCAGCGCCTTTAGCGGATTGGGTTGGGGGAACACTGAAGCTTTCTTT. It translates to CASSAFSGLGWGNTEAFF.

The chain has TRBV7-3 and TRBJ2-7; 10 bases are shared with TRBD1. After removal of 1 base from V and 6 bases from J, the junction contained 6 bases not matched to a gene. This CDR3 has 15 amino acids. Germline V gene lookup returns CDR1 SGHTA and CDR2 FQGTGA. CDR3 residues: CASSLNPGQGSEQYF. The CDR3 region has the DNA TGTGCCAGCAGCTTAAACCCGGGACAGGGGTCCGAGCAGTACTTC.

Regarding this clone: A junction boundary mismatches the germline segment, possibly from a read error. J is TRBJ2-2 and V is TRBV12-5; 7 bases match TRBD2. Germline CDR1 and CDR2: LGHNT and FRNRAP. The CDR3 is made up of 14 amino acids. DNA of the CDR3: TGTGCTCGTGGGGGGGACTTGAAGGGCGGGGAGCTGTTTTTT. This gives the protein CARGGDLKGGELFF.

The V gene is TRBV7-9, the J gene TRBJ1-3; 7 bases map to TRBD1. Germline loops: CDR1 SEHNR, CDR2 FQNEAQ (reference sequence). Unmatched junction bases numbered 8, after V lost 5 bases and J lost 4 bases. The CDR3 runs to 15 residues. This chain's CDR3 is CASSRLQGSGNTIYF. Written as DNA, the CDR3 is TGTGCCAGCAGCCGCCTACAGGGGTCAGGAAACACCATATATTTT.

This sequence joins TRBV12-3 or TRBV12-4 and TRBJ1-6; D uncertain. CDR3 length: 13 residues. V was shortened by 4 bases and J by 7 bases, with 8 bases between the two germline ends. The CDR3 region is CASSYMTNSPLHF. CDR3 DNA: TGTGCCAGCAGTTATATGACAAATTCACCCCTCCACTTT.

The rearrangement joins TRBV7-6 to TRBJ1-5; 8 bases are shared with TRBD1. The CDR3 totals 15 residues. Per germline, CDR1 SGHVS and CDR2 FNYEAQ. V was clipped by 3 bases and J by 2 bases; unmatched bases: 3. CDR3 nucleotides: TGTGCCAGCAGCTTGACAGGGGATGGCAATCAGCCCCAGCATTTT. It yields the protein CASSLTGDGNQPQHF.

This rearrangement joins TRBV11-1 to TRBJ2-7, with 10 bases matching TRBD2. This CDR3 region has 15 residues. From germline, CDR1 is SGHAT and CDR2 FQDESV (reference sequence). The junction had 5 bases not matched to a gene; V was cut back by 3 bases and J by 3 bases. As DNA, the CDR3 is TGTGCCAGCAGCTTTTGGACTAGCGGTAACTACGAGCAGTACTTC. As protein: CASSFWTSGNYEQYF.

The chain recombines TRBV7-8 with TRBJ2-6; 9 bases match TRBD1. The CDR3 covers 19 residues. The junction had 12 bases not matched to a gene; V was cut back by 5 bases and J by 1 base. Looked up from germline, CDR1 is SGHVS and CDR2 is FQNEAQ. DNA of the CDR3: TGTGCCAGCAGCCACGGCGCGGGACAGGGTTCGTCTGGGGCCAACGTCCTGACTTTC. This codes for CASSHGAGQGSSGANVLTF.

The V call is TRBV29-1, the J call TRBJ2-2; possibly TRBD2 for D (7 bases). V shed 6 bases and J shed 0 bases, with 14 bases lying between them. Germline CDR1 is SQVTM and CDR2 is ANQGSEA. The CDR3 runs to 15 residues. The DNA for the CDR3 is TGCAGCGTCCCCGCGGGGGCAGCGAACACCGGGGAGCTGTTTTTT. Its translation: CSVPAGAANTGELFF.

The rearrangement links TRBV2 to TRBJ1-3; the D is unclear. The CDR3 length is 12 residues. CDR1 and CDR2 from the germline V gene are SNHLY and FYNNEI. Trimming shortened V by 0 bases and J by 9 bases, and 6 bases separated the two germline ends. CDR3 protein: CASSEAVATIYF. The DNA of the CDR3 is TGTGCCAGCAGTGAAGCGGTGGCCACCATATATTTT.

The chain combines TRBV30 with TRBJ2-7; a weak D match, TRBD1 (6 bases). The length of the CDR3 is 16 residues. Germline V lookup: CDR1 GTSNPN, CDR2 SVGIG (reference sequence). Trimming cost V 0 bases and J 0 bases, with 15 bases left between them. CDR3 DNA: TGTGCCTGGAGTGTATCCCGGAACAGGGCCTCCTACGAGCAGTACTTC. This codes for CAWSVSRNRASYEQYF.

The chain has TRBV11-2 and TRBJ2-3; 11 bases fit TRBD2. The germline CDR1 and CDR2 sequences are SGHAT and FQNNGV. The CDR3 is 17 residues long. V dropped 3 bases and J dropped 0; count of bases not matched to a gene: 5. CDR3 sequence: CASSFSSGGASTDTQYF. For the CDR3, the DNA is TGTGCCAGCAGCTTCAGTAGCGGGGGGGCTAGCACAGATACGCAGTATTTT.